The sequence of this T cell receptor beta chain was determined in a study of T cell repertoires in cytomegalovirus infection. This clonotype was detected many times. The CDR3 spans 13 residues. Trimming cost V 4 bases and J 4 bases, with 8 bases left between them. The germline V gene encodes CDR1 LGHNA and CDR2 YSLEER. A single record per CDR3 protein comes from TCRdb applying MiXCR to the reads. The repertoire has around 300,000 distinct CDR3 sequences, more than 20% of them found once; the top ten carry approximately 13%. The receptor was derived from a human donor in good health (CMV status not recorded). Some clones in this sample may be carry-over from other donors' samples. The sequenced sample consisted of PBMCs. The gene calls are TRBV4-3 and TRBJ2-1, with a weak D call TRBD2 (6 bases). The chain's CDR3 is CASSPGDYNEQFF. In DNA, the CDR3 is TGCGCCAGCAGCCCGGGGGATTACAATGAGCAGTTCTTC.